Shown below are 11 T cell receptor beta chains from a single sample sequenced in a study of shared clonotypes between healthy human individuals. Here immunoSEQ multiplex PCR was the method, and the copy in TCRdb shows in-frame clones only, minus some. The sample contains roughly 2,300,000 clones, about 90% of which appear only once. The source material was naive CD4+ T cells from PBMCs. Indicated subset: CD45RA+ positively selected. Every receptor here comes from a man younger than 35 in good health. Some clones in this sample may be carry-over from other donors' samples.

This chain connects TRBV5-1 to TRBJ2-2; TRBD2 matches at 7 bases. CDR1 is SGHRS, CDR2 YFSETQ, per germline. With 0 bases clipped from V and 1 base from J, the junction kept 15 bases outside the gene matches. The CDR3 consists of 20 residues. CDR3 in DNA: TGCGCCAGCAGCTTGGTACCGCCGGGGGTAAGCGGGATGAACACCGGGGAGCTGTTTTTT. Amino acid sequence: CASSLVPPGVSGMNTGELFF.

This clone appeared a single time. The rearrangement joins TRBV4-2 to TRBJ2-7; 8 bases line up with TRBD2. The CDR3 covers 16 residues. In germline, CDR1 is LGHNA, CDR2 YNFKEQ. V dropped 1 base and J dropped 3; count of bases not matched to a gene: 8. Written as DNA, the CDR3 is TGTGCCAGCAGCCAAGTCCGAGCGGGAGATCACTACGAGCAGTACTTC. Protein: CASSQVRAGDHYEQYF.

The V gene is TRBV7-2, the J gene TRBJ2-5; the match to TRBD2 covers 9 bases. CDR3 size: 17 residues. Germline CDR1 and CDR2: SGHTA and FQGNSA. V lost 3 bases, J lost 2 bases, and 10 bases stayed unmatched. The CDR3 reads CASSLTGGRANQETQYF. The CDR3 DNA sequence: TGTGCCAGCAGCTTGACGGGCGGGAGGGCTAATCAAGAGACCCAGTACTTC.

The J gene is TRBJ1-5, the V gene TRBV5-4; 9 positions match TRBD1. The germline CDR1 and CDR2 sequences are SGHNT and YYREEE (reference sequence). With 4 bases clipped from V and 4 bases from J, the junction kept 12 bases outside the gene matches. This CDR3 has 17 amino acids. The CDR3 protein is CASSNKGTGLGNQPQHF. CDR3 in DNA: TGTGCCAGCAGCAACAAGGGGACAGGGTTAGGAAATCAGCCCCAGCATTTT.

The chain combines TRBV18 with TRBJ2-2; D may be TRBD1 (6 bases). The germline V gene has CDR1 KGHSH and CDR2 LQKENI. This CDR3 region has 15 residues. The V end was cut by 3 bases, the J end by 4 bases, with 12 bases between. CDR3 protein: CASSPLGQTTGELFF. In nucleotides, the CDR3 is TGTGCCAGCTCACCGCTAGGACAGACCACCGGGGAGCTGTTTTTT. The full variable domain, its missing parts supplied by reference TRBV18 and TRBJ2-2, is NAGVMQNPRHLVRRRGQEARLRCSPMKGHSHVYWYRQLPEEGLKFMVYLQKENIIDESGMPKERFSAEFPKEGPSILRIQQVVRGDSAAYFCASSPLGQTTGELFFGEGSRLTVL.

The rearrangement uses TRBV5-7 and TRBJ1-4; D is unclear. TRBV5-7 is assigned to the ORF class and has an uncertain function. The V and J ends lost 4 bases and 5 bases respectively, with 9 bases between them. CDR3 length: 13 amino acids. Here the CDR3 reads CASSPVGNEKLFF. Here the CDR3 DNA reads TGTGCCAGCAGCCCCGTAGGGAATGAAAAACTGTTTTTT.

The DNA of the CDR3 is TGTGCCAGCAGCTTAGGAAGGGGCCGGCGCGAAAAACTGTTTTTT. This sequence encodes CASSLGRGRREKLFF. The rearrangement uses TRBV7-9 and TRBJ1-4, with D perhaps TRBD1 (5 bases). Deletions cut 1 base from V and 8 bases from J, with 14 bases between. This CDR3 has 15 amino acids. Germline-derived CDR1 and CDR2 are SEHNR and FQNEAQ (reference sequence).

This chain joins TRBV7-9 and TRBJ2-1; TRBD2 matches at 14 bases. The junction had 6 bases not matched to a gene; V was cut back by 2 bases and J by 0 bases. The CDR3 is 19 amino acids. Per germline, CDR1 SEHNR and CDR2 FQNEAQ (reference sequence). The CDR3: CASSLPTGTSGSSYNEQFF. Here the CDR3 DNA reads TGTGCCAGCAGCTTACCTACCGGGACTAGCGGGAGCTCCTACAATGAGCAGTTCTTC.

The rearrangement links TRBV28 to TRBJ1-2, with unresolved D. The germline V and J ends were trimmed by 4 bases and 7 bases, with 4 bases remaining between them. Germline V gives CDR1 MDHEN, CDR2 SYDVKM. This CDR3 contains 10 residues. The DNA of the CDR3 is TGTGCCAGCAGTTCCATTGGCTACACCTTC. This gives the protein CASSSIGYTF.

The chain combines TRBV5-1 with TRBJ1-3, with TRBD1 as a possible D gene (5 bases). Trimming took off 0 bases at V and 10 bases at J, with 20 bases between the two ends. In germline, CDR1 is SGHRS, CDR2 YFSETQ. CDR3 length: 16 residues. The CDR3 loop reads CASSLAPITGTETIYF. The CDR3 region has the DNA TGCGCCAGCAGCTTGGCCCCAATTACCGGGACCGAAACCATATATTTT.

V usage is TRBV18 and J usage is TRBJ2-1; the D call may be TRBD1 or TRBD2 (5 bases each). V was trimmed by 1 base and J by 6 bases, leaving 10 bases between them. This CDR3 region has 14 residues. The germline CDR1 and CDR2 sequences are KGHSH and LQKENI. Here the CDR3 reads CASSPLRDPNEQFF. As DNA, the CDR3 is TGTGCCAGCTCACCACTCCGGGACCCCAATGAGCAGTTCTTC.